Given below is one T cell receptor beta chain in context. The sample originates from a study of technical replicates of blood from several donors. Libraries were prepared by immunoSEQ multiplex PCR; TCRdb keeps only in-frame clonotypes and omits some of them. In the table there are about 75,000 clones, approximately 97% of which are singletons. J gave up 8 bases and V 3 bases, and 5 bases lay outside the gene matches. Germline V lookup: CDR1 SEHNR, CDR2 FQNEAQ (reference sequence). The CDR3 covers 14 residues. The sample comprised T cells isolated from PBMCs. The rearrangement joins TRBV7-9 to TRBJ1-4; 8 bases fit TRBD1. This clonotype originated in a human donor in good health. The CDR3 DNA follows: TGTGCCAGCAGCTTGGCGACAGGGGTGGAAAAACTGTTTTTT. This gives the protein CASSLATGVEKLFF.